This is a list of T cell receptor beta chains from one sample in a study of T cell responses to AZD1222 COVID-19 vaccine. Clones were sequenced by immunoSEQ multiplex PCR, and TCRdb holds only the in-frame ones, with some missing. The sample shows about 110,000 clones, 70% to 90% of them seen only once. The input for sequencing was peripheral blood, taken on day 0 of AZD1222 vaccination. The receptors stem from an adult in good health. Both conserved end residues are part of each CDR3. D genes are given only for firm matches. The size field is filled for only some rows; it gives once, few, many or a size class.

TRBV6-1	few	NA	TRBJ2-7	TGTGCCAGCAGTGATGGGGGGATTGGGGATTCCTACGAGCAGTACTTC	CASSDGGIGDSYEQYF
TRBV11-3	NA	NA	TRBJ2-7	TGTGCCAGCAGCTTAGATCCGAGCTCCTACGAGCAGTACTTC	CASSLDPSSYEQYF
TRBV12-3/TRBV12-4	NA	NA	TRBJ2-1	TGTGCCAGCAGTTTAGGTCGGGGGCTGCAGTTCTTC	CASSLGRGLQFF
TRBV4-2	NA	NA	TRBJ2-4	TGTGCCAGCAGCCAAGATTTAGACAGACTAAACATTCAGTACTTC	CASSQDLDRLNIQYF
TRBV6-5	NA	NA	TRBJ2-2	TGTGCCAGCAGTTATTATGAGCTTGGCGGGGAGCTGTTTTTT	CASSYYELGGELFF
TRBV24-1	NA	NA	TRBJ1-5	TGTGCCACCAGTGATGGCGCGTCTAGCAATCAGCCCCAGCATTTT	CATSDGASSNQPQHF
TRBV10-2	NA	TRBD2	TRBJ2-1	TGCGCCAGCAGAGGAGACAGGTCGGGGGGGAATGAGCAGTTCTTC	CASRGDRSGGNEQFF
TRBV6-5	NA	NA	TRBJ1-2	TGTGCCAGCCGTAGGGAAGGCAGGGGAGGCTATGGCTACACCTTC	CASRREGRGGYGYTF
TRBV18	NA	TRBD1	TRBJ1-4	TGTGCCAGCTCACCACGGGGACAGGGTGAAAAACTGTTTTTT	CASSPRGQGEKLFF
TRBV7-9	NA	NA	TRBJ2-2	TGTGCCAGCAGCTTAAGGGCAGCCAAAAACACCGGGGAGCTGTTTTTT	CASSLRAAKNTGELFF
TRBV19	NA	NA	TRBJ1-2	TGTGCCAGTAGTATCCCGGGGCTTGGTGGCTACACCTTC	CASSIPGLGGYTF
TRBV3-1/TRBV3-2	NA	NA	TRBJ2-6	TGTGCCAGCAGCCAAGGGACAGCCTCTGGGGCCAACGTCCTGACTTTC	CASSQGTASGANVLTF
TRBV5-1	NA	NA	TRBJ1-1	TGCGCCAGCAGTCAGTTTTCTGGACAGCCGAACACTGAAGCTTTCTTT	CASSQFSGQPNTEAFF
TRBV6-5	NA	NA	TRBJ1-2	TGTGCCAGCAGGTCACTTTTGTACCCCTATGGCTACACCTTC	CASRSLLYPYGYTF
TRBV28	NA	NA	TRBJ2-7	TGTGCCAGCAGTTCAGTGAGGGACGAGCAGTACTTC	CASSSVRDEQYF
TRBV6-5	NA	NA	TRBJ1-4	TGTGCCAGCAGTTACGGGGGGGCCGGATGGGAAAAACTGTTTTTT	CASSYGGAGWEKLFF
TRBV6-6	NA	TRBD1	TRBJ2-7	TGTGCCAGCAGATTCGGGACAGGGGGAGACGAGCAGTACTTC	CASRFGTGGDEQYF
TRBV5-1	once	NA	TRBJ2-2	TGCGCCAGCAGCTTGGACTATCTAGACACCGGGGAGCTGTTTTTT	CASSLDYLDTGELFF
TRBV5-1	NA	NA	TRBJ1-1	TGCGCCAGCAGCAACACCGGTGGGGCGAAGGAAGCTTTCTTT	CASSNTGGAKEAFF
TRBV5-1	NA	NA	TRBJ1-1	TGCGCCAGCAGCCCCCAAAACGAAGGGGGTACTGAAGCTTTCTTT	CASSPQNEGGTEAFF
TRBV4-2	once	TRBD2	TRBJ2-3	TGTGCCAGCAGCCAAGAAGCGGGGGGGTCAGATACGCAGTATTTT	CASSQEAGGSDTQYF
TRBV28	NA	TRBD1	TRBJ2-2	TGTGCCAGCAGTCACCGGGACAGTTATTCCGGGGAGCTGTTTTTT	CASSHRDSYSGELFF
TRBV6-2/TRBV6-3	NA	NA	TRBJ1-3	TGTGCCAGCAGTTACTACGTCTCTGGAAACACCATATATTTT	CASSYYVSGNTIYF
TRBV23-1	once	NA	TRBJ1-1	TGCGCCAGCCGAAAGGAGGGAGCAGCCTTCACTGAAGCTTTCTTT	CASRKEGAAFTEAFF
TRBV11-2	NA	TRBD1	TRBJ2-4	TGTGCCAGCAGCTTAGGGCAGGGGGAGAGGGGGTACTTC	CASSLGQGERGYF
TRBV6-6	NA	NA	TRBJ1-6	TGTGCCAGCAGTCGAGACTGGGGGGCCTCCTATAATTCACCCCTCCACTTT	CASSRDWGASYNSPLHF
TRBV5-6	few	NA	TRBJ1-4	TGTGCCAGCAGCTTGACCGGGAAGGGGACTAATGAAAAACTGTTTTTT	CASSLTGKGTNEKLFF
TRBV5-6	NA	NA	TRBJ1-5	TGTGCCAGCAGCTTGTTTGGGGGAAGCGGGAGTCAGCCCCAGCATTTT	CASSLFGGSGSQPQHF
TRBV3-1/TRBV3-2	once	NA	TRBJ1-6	TGTGCCAGCAGCCAAGCACAGGCGAGTAATTCACCCCTCCACTTT	CASSQAQASNSPLHF
TRBV6-1	NA	NA	TRBJ1-3	TGTGCCAGCAGTGAAGGGCAGGGAAACACCATATATTTT	CASSEGQGNTIYF
TRBV6-2/TRBV6-3	NA	NA	TRBJ2-7	TGTGCCAGCAGTTACTCGACACGGGGGCTGGCTTCCTCCTACGAGCAGTACTTC	CASSYSTRGLASSYEQYF
TRBV6-5	few	NA	TRBJ2-4	TGTGCCAGCAGCCCCGGGGCGAAGAACATTCAGTACTTC	CASSPGAKNIQYF
TRBV16	NA	NA	TRBJ2-1	TGTGCCAGCAGCCAAACCGTTGTGGACAATGAGCAGTTCTTC	CASSQTVVDNEQFF
TRBV28	NA	NA	TRBJ2-3	TGTGCCACCGAGGGGGGTCACGACGGGCTAGGAGTAGATACGCAGTATTTT	CATEGGHDGLGVDTQYF
TRBV25-1	NA	TRBD1	TRBJ2-1	TGTGCCAGCAGTGAATGGAGGGACAGGGGTTTAGGCAATGAGCAGTTCTTC	CASSEWRDRGLGNEQFF
TRBV6-8	NA	NA	TRBJ1-4	TGTGCCAGCAGAGAGGGGTCGGGTGAAAAACTGTTTTTT	CASREGSGEKLFF
TRBV2	few	TRBD1	TRBJ2-3	TGTGCCAGCAGTACGAGACAGGGAGGCACAGATACGCAGTATTTT	CASSTRQGGTDTQYF
TRBV28	NA	TRBD1	TRBJ2-3	TGTGCCAGCGGACAGGGGGCCCGCACAGATACGCAGTATTTT	CASGQGARTDTQYF
TRBV10-3	NA	TRBD1	TRBJ1-1	TGTGCCATCAGTGAGTTTGGGACAGGGCTGAACACTGAAGCTTTCTTT	CAISEFGTGLNTEAFF
TRBV2	NA	TRBD1	TRBJ1-5	TGTGCCAGCAGAGGGGACAGCGAGCAAAAGAGCAATCAGCCCCAGCATTTT	CASRGDSEQKSNQPQHF
TRBV5-1	NA	NA	TRBJ1-1	TGCGCCAGCAGCGCCGACCCACAGGGTCCCCTTGTTAACACTGAAGCTTTCTTT	CASSADPQGPLVNTEAFF
TRBV6-5	NA	TRBD1	TRBJ2-7	TGTGCCAGCAGTTACTCGCGGGACAGGCCCTACGAGCAGTACTTC	CASSYSRDRPYEQYF
TRBV5-4	NA	TRBD2	TRBJ2-7	TGTGCCAGCAGCTTAGGGACTGGGAGGGACGAGCAGTACTTC	CASSLGTGRDEQYF
TRBV3-1/TRBV3-2	NA	TRBD1	TRBJ1-4	TGTGCCAGCACACAGGGGGCCGGTAATGAAAAACTGTTTTTT	CASTQGAGNEKLFF
TRBV7-3	NA	NA	TRBJ2-2	TGTGCCAGCAGCTTGGGATACGGGGAGCTGTTTTTT	CASSLGYGELFF
TRBV7-7	few	NA	TRBJ2-1	TGTGCCAGCAGCTTAAACGGCAATGAGCAGTTCTTC	CASSLNGNEQFF
TRBV6-5	NA	NA	TRBJ2-3	TGTGCCAGCACCGGGCGGGTCAGCACAGATACGCAGTATTTT	CASTGRVSTDTQYF